The 23 T cell receptor beta chains listed next were all sequenced from one sample in a study of persistence of HIV-infected CD4 T cells. Antigens for these TCRs are unknown. The immunoSEQ assay was version 4, run in survey mode. The protocol was immunoSEQ multiplex PCR, while the TCRdb copy is restricted to in-frame clones and leaves out a portion. The data contain approximately 46,000 clones, 70% to 90% of them singletons. Nonspecific anti-CD3/anti-CD28 bead stimulation represents the broad CD4+ T cell repertoire. CD4+ T cells upregulating both CD40 ligand and CD69 were sorted as responding cells. This specimen was CD4+ T cells sorted from PBMCs after roughly 17-hour stimulation, taken from a patient who received antiretroviral therapy. These receptors all stem from an adult woman with HIV who was CMV-seropositive.

This chain connects TRBV18 to TRBJ1-6; D may be TRBD1 (6 bases). Between the trimmed V and J ends, which lost 6 bases and 0 bases, there was a span of 12 bases. The germline gives CDR1 KGHSH, CDR2 LQKENI. CDR3 length: 16 amino acids. CDR3 loop: CASSQDRISYNSPLHF. The CDR3 nucleotides are TGTGCCAGCTCCCAAGACAGGATCTCCTATAATTCACCCCTCCACTTT.

This clone occurred once. The rearrangement links TRBV12-3 or TRBV12-4 to TRBJ2-1; 10 bases line up with TRBD1. CDR3 length equals 13 residues. The J segment lost 15 bases and the V segment lost 5 bases, leaving 10 bases of the junction unmatched. CDR3 bases: TGTGCCAGCAGTCTCCGACCGGGACAGGGGACGTTCTTC. It encodes CASSLRPGQGTFF.

The J gene is TRBJ2-5, the V gene TRBV10-3; D gene ambiguous. The V end was cut by 6 bases, the J end by 0 bases, with 5 bases between. This CDR3 has 12 residues. Germline V gene lookup returns CDR1 ENHRY and CDR2 SYGVKD. The CDR3 coding sequence is TGTGCCATCAGCACAGACCAAGAGACCCAGTACTTC. It encodes CAISTDQETQYF.

The chain joins TRBV4-3 to TRBJ1-2, with 12 bases aligning to TRBD1. CDR1 is LGHNA, CDR2 YSLEER, per germline. CDR3 length: 16 amino acids. V shed 3 bases and J 8 bases; nucleotides not matched to a gene: 10. Here the CDR3 DNA reads TGCGCCAGCAGCCAGAACCCGGGACAGGGGGCAGGAGGCTACACCTTC. It is translated as CASSQNPGQGAGGYTF.

This clone has a handful of counts. V gene TRBV7-9 combines with J gene TRBJ2-5; 7 bases are shared with TRBD1. Germline loops: CDR1 SEHNR, CDR2 FQNEAQ (reference sequence). The ends lost 5 bases at V and 2 bases at J; junction bases unmatched: 8. The CDR3 spans 15 residues. CDR3 amino acids: CASSPMLGQQETQYF. DNA of the CDR3: TGTGCCAGCAGCCCAATGTTGGGACAGCAAGAGACCCAGTACTTC.

The genes are TRBV12-3 or TRBV12-4 and TRBJ2-7; 8 positions agree with TRBD2. CDR3 length: 13 amino acids. The V and J ends lost 3 bases and 3 bases, in that order; junction bases with no gene match: 1. The CDR3 is CASSFLAGYEQYF. The CDR3 nucleotides are TGTGCCAGCAGTTTTCTAGCGGGCTACGAGCAGTACTTC.

The chain recombines TRBV15 with TRBJ1-1; no definite D call. Trimming removed 1 base from V and 3 bases from J, with 6 bases in between. This CDR3 region has 13 residues. CDR1 is LNHNV, CDR2 YYDKDF, per germline (reference sequence). Here the CDR3 reads CATSRAEYTEAFF. CDR3 nucleotides: TGTGCCACCAGCAGAGCTGAGTACACTGAAGCTTTCTTT. The full variable domain, in which reference TRBV15 and TRBJ1-1 provide the parts outside the CDR3, is DAMVIQNPRYQVTQFGKPVTLSCSQTLNHNVMYWYQQKSSQAPKLLFHYYDKDFNNEADTPDNFQSRRPNTSFCFLDIRSPGLGDTAMYLCATSRAEYTEAFFGQGTRLTVV.

V gene TRBV3-1 (or the pseudogene TRBV3-2) combines with J gene TRBJ1-2; a weak D match, TRBD1 (6 bases). Trimming shortened V by 0 bases and J by 8 bases, and 13 bases separated the two germline ends. The CDR3 covers 14 residues. Germline values: CDR1 LGHDT, CDR2 YNNKEL (reference sequence). CDR3 in DNA: TGTGCCAGCAGCCAAGATTCAGGGGCGAGGGGCTACACCTTC. This codes for CASSQDSGARGYTF.

The V call is TRBV4-3, the J call TRBJ2-1; tentatively, D is TRBD2 (5 bases). The CDR3 loop spans 13 amino acids. The germline CDR1 and CDR2 sequences are LGHNA and YSLEER. Deletions cut 3 bases from V and 7 bases from J, with 10 bases between. The CDR3 is CASSHQLVNEQFF. The CDR3 coding sequence is TGCGCCAGCAGCCACCAACTAGTTAATGAGCAGTTCTTC.

The gene calls are TRBV28 and TRBJ2-5; D is unclear. Germline lookup yields CDR1 MDHEN and CDR2 SYDVKM. CDR3 length equals 15 residues. Between the trimmed V and J ends, which lost 5 bases and 1 base, there was a span of 14 bases. CDR3 protein: CASSIGGRTQETQYF. The CDR3 DNA follows: TGTGCCAGCAGTATCGGTGGGCGGACCCAAGAGACCCAGTACTTC.

This clone occurred once. The rearrangement joins TRBV29-1 to TRBJ1-1, with D unclear. The CDR3 contains 13 residues. Germline CDR1 SQVTM, CDR2 ANQGSEA. With 7 bases removed from V and 0 bases from J, the gap between germline ends came to 12 bases. The CDR3 loop is CSGKTRMNTEAFF. CDR3 sequence (DNA): TGCAGCGGTAAGACACGTATGAACACTGAAGCTTTCTTT.

The chain joins TRBV6-1 to TRBJ1-2, with D perhaps TRBD1 (6 bases). Germline lookup yields CDR1 MNHNS and CDR2 SASEGT. The V end was cut by 2 bases, the J end by 6 bases, with 13 bases between. This CDR3 region has 14 residues. The CDR3 spells CASSETGRTNGYTF. The DNA of the CDR3 is TGTGCCAGCAGTGAAACAGGGAGGACAAATGGCTACACCTTC.

This chain links TRBV29-1 with TRBJ2-3; no clear D. The CDR3 sequence is 12 residues long. In germline, CDR1 is SQVTM, CDR2 ANQGSEA. V lost 1 base, J lost 6 bases, and 8 bases lay in between. The DNA for the CDR3 is TGCAGCGTTGAAGTTTCGGAGGATACGCAGTATTTT. Translation: CSVEVSEDTQYF.

This clone was found a few times. The chain combines TRBV2 with TRBJ1-5; 12 bases line up with TRBD1. CDR1 and CDR2 from the germline V gene are SNHLY and FYNNEI. The CDR3 runs 15 residues. V was pared by 5 bases and J by 5 bases, with 4 bases of the junction left unmatched. DNA for the CDR3: TGTGCCAGCAGTCGGGACAGGGGGCGTTATCAGCCCCAGCATTTT. Protein sequence: CASSRDRGRYQPQHF.

The rearrangement uses TRBV2 and TRBJ1-2, with D unclear. The CDR3 loop spans 14 amino acids. V lost 3 bases and J lost 4, with 12 bases in between. Germline V gene data show CDR1 as SNHLY and CDR2 as FYNNEI. CDR3 in DNA: TGTGCCAGCAGTGATGAGAACGGACCCTATGGCTACACCTTC. Its protein is CASSDENGPYGYTF.

The chain joins TRBV9 to TRBJ1-4; 11 nucleotides align to TRBD1. CDR1 and CDR2 from the germline V gene are SGDLS and YYNGEE. The V segment lost 4 bases and the J segment 7 bases; nucleotides outside the gene matches: 9. The CDR3 is made up of 16 amino acids. This chain's CDR3 is CASSWDRGKSGEKLFF. In DNA, the CDR3 is TGTGCCAGCAGCTGGGACAGGGGGAAGAGTGGTGAAAAACTGTTTTTT.

The J gene is TRBJ2-1, the V gene TRBV2; 10 nucleotides align to TRBD2. Germline values: CDR1 SNHLY, CDR2 FYNNEI. V gave up 6 bases and J gave up 7 bases; unmatched junction bases: 12. CDR3 length: 16 residues. CDR3 nucleotides: TGTGCCAGCAGCCCCCCTCAGCGGGGGGGCACAAATGAGCAGTTCTTC. Protein sequence: CASSPPQRGGTNEQFF.

The V and J genes are TRBV7-2 and TRBJ1-2; 9 nucleotides agree with TRBD1. After removal of 4 bases from V and 6 bases from J, the junction contained 3 bases not matched to a gene. In germline, CDR1 is SGHTA, CDR2 FQGNSA. There are 13 residues in the CDR3. The CDR3 reads CASSSGQGNGYTF. Here the CDR3 DNA reads TGTGCCAGCAGCTCGGGACAGGGTAATGGCTACACCTTC.

The J gene is TRBJ1-4, the V gene TRBV28, with TRBD1 as a possible D gene (6 bases). The CDR3 contains 14 residues. Trimming cost V 2 bases and J 4 bases, with 8 bases left between them. Germline CDR1 and CDR2: MDHEN and SYDVKM. CDR3 in DNA: TGTGCCAGCAGTTTACAGGGGATTAATGAAAAACTGTTTTTT. Translating gives CASSLQGINEKLFF. Full variable domain (missing parts from reference TRBV28 and TRBJ1-4): DVKVTQSSRYLVKRTGEKVFLECVQDMDHENMFWYRQDPGLGLRLIYFSYDVKMKEKGDIPEGYSVSREKKERFSLILESASTNQTSMYLCASSLQGINEKLFFGSGTQLSVL.

A single count supports this clone. The chain couples TRBV6-5 to TRBJ2-3; no clear D gene. Trimming removed 2 bases at V and 0 bases at J, with 12 bases between. The CDR3 covers 16 residues. Germline assignment: CDR1 MNHEY and CDR2 SVGAGI. The CDR3: CASSYGSFVSTDTQYF. As DNA, the CDR3 is TGTGCCAGCAGTTACGGCTCCTTTGTCAGCACAGATACGCAGTATTTT.

The chain combines TRBV10-1 with TRBJ1-2; 7 positions match TRBD1. Germline V gives CDR1 WNHNN, CDR2 SYGVQD (reference sequence). The CDR3 runs 13 residues. Trimming took 5 bases from V and 8 from J; bases not matched to a gene: 8. In nucleotides, the CDR3 is TGCGCCAGCAGTTGGACAGGTGGTCGCGGCTACACCTTC. It specifies CASSWTGGRGYTF.

The chain has TRBV19 and TRBJ1-5; weak D call: TRBD1 (5 bases). V lost 6 bases and J lost 0, with 15 bases in between. Germline assignment: CDR1 LNHDA and CDR2 SQIVND (reference sequence). The CDR3 consists of 16 residues. The CDR3 spells CASRMKGSSSNQPQHF. CDR3 bases: TGTGCCAGTAGAATGAAGGGGTCAAGTAGCAATCAGCCCCAGCATTTT. Full variable domain (remainder filled in from reference TRBV19 and TRBJ1-5): DGGITQSPKYLFRKEGQNVTLSCEQNLNHDAMYWYRQDPGQGLRLIYYSQIVNDFQKGDIAEGYSVSREKKESFPLTVTSAQKNPTAFYLCASRMKGSSSNQPQHFGDGTRLSIL.

V usage is TRBV24-1 and J usage is TRBJ1-2, with D tentatively TRBD1 (5 bases). Trimming shortened V by 4 bases and J by 4 bases, and 6 bases separated the two germline ends. CDR3 length: 12 amino acids. Looked up from germline, CDR1 is KGHDR and CDR2 is SFDVKD. The DNA for the CDR3 is TGTGCCACCAGTGAAACAGGCTATGGCTACACCTTC. Its translation: CATSETGYGYTF.